These T cell receptor beta chains were read from a single sample in a study of shared clonotypes between healthy human individuals. Clones were sequenced by immunoSEQ multiplex PCR, and TCRdb holds only the in-frame ones, with some missing. The sample gives some 660,000 clones, around three quarters of which show up once; around 1.8% is in the top ten. Sequenced input: memory CD4+ T cells sorted from blood. Receptor source: a young woman in good health. Both conserved end residues are part of each CDR3. The D gene is left open where the match is weak. Clone sizes are given selectively: once, few, many, or a class where the clone is expanded.

many,-,TRBJ2-7,TRBV5-5,CASSLYSYEQYF,TGTGCCAGCAGCTTGTACAGCTACGAGCAGTACTTC
few,TRBD2,TRBJ2-7,TRBV14,CASSQGLTSGAYEQYF,TGTGCCAGCAGCCAAGGCCTGACTAGCGGGGCCTACGAGCAGTACTTC
-,-,TRBJ2-7,TRBV30,CAWRGDHVGEQYF,TGTGCCTGGAGAGGGGACCACGTCGGCGAGCAGTACTTC
-,TRBD2,TRBJ2-1,TRBV29-1,CSVEPPLAGGNNEQFF,TGCAGCGTTGAACCCCCCCTAGCGGGAGGCAACAATGAGCAGTTCTTC
few,TRBD1,TRBJ2-2,TRBV5-1,CASSFGDRDTGELFF,TGCGCCAGCAGCTTCGGGGACAGAGACACCGGGGAGCTGTTTTTT
-,TRBD2,TRBJ2-5,TRBV5-1,CASSVTSGGGAQYF,TGCGCCAGCAGCGTGACTAGCGGGGGAGGGGCCCAGTACTTC
-,TRBD2,TRBJ2-1,TRBV10-3,CAIGGGSSYNEQFF,TGTGCCATCGGAGGCGGGAGCTCCTACAATGAGCAGTTCTTC
-,-,TRBJ1-3,TRBV18,CASSPLDSSGNTIYF,TGTGCCAGCTCACCCCTCGACAGCTCTGGAAACACCATATATTTT
-,TRBD2,TRBJ2-7,TRBV14,CASSPGLAGGHEQYF,TGTGCCAGCAGCCCCGGACTAGCGGGAGGTCACGAGCAGTACTTC
-,-,TRBJ1-2,TRBV20-1,CSARPYGYTF,TGCAGTGCTAGACCCTATGGCTACACCTTC
-,TRBD2,TRBJ2-7,TRBV28,CASSLRGGNYEQYF,TGTGCCAGCAGTCTCCGGGGAGGGAATTACGAGCAGTACTTC
-,-,TRBJ2-5,TRBV5-1,CASSLESTQETQYF,TGCGCCAGCAGCTTGGAGTCTACGCAAGAGACCCAGTACTTC
-,-,TRBJ2-5,TRBV9,CASSVGFQETQYF,TGTGCCAGCAGCGTAGGTTTCCAAGAGACCCAGTACTTC
-,-,TRBJ1-1,TRBV27,CASSNRGLRNTEAFF,TGTGCCAGCAGTAACCGGGGGCTACGGAACACTGAAGCTTTCTTT
once,-,TRBJ1-5,TRBV7-8,CASSLHWDSNQPQHF,TGTGCCAGCAGCTTACATTGGGATAGCAATCAGCCCCAGCATTTT
-,TRBD1,TRBJ2-3,TRBV19,CASSPGTATDTQYF,TGTGCCAGTAGCCCCGGGACAGCCACAGATACGCAGTATTTT
-,TRBD2,TRBJ2-1,TRBV30,CAWRELAETNEQFF,TGTGCCTGGAGGGAACTAGCGGAGACCAATGAGCAGTTCTTC
few,-,TRBJ2-5,TRBV30,CAWSISHLETQYF,TGTGCCTGGAGTATTTCCCATTTGGAGACCCAGTACTTC
-,-,TRBJ2-1,TRBV28,CASSSFQAGHIEQFF,TGTGCCAGCAGCTCCTTCCAGGCAGGGCATATTGAGCAGTTCTTC
-,-,TRBJ2-2,TRBV7-8,CASTPDRNTGELFF,TGTGCCAGCACCCCGGACAGAAACACCGGGGAGCTGTTTTTT
-,TRBD1,TRBJ1-1,TRBV7-8,CASSQGGENTEAFF,TGTGCCAGCAGCCAGGGGGGCGAGAACACTGAAGCTTTCTTT
-,TRBD2,TRBJ2-1,TRBV7-8,CASSLVLAVNEQFF,TGTGCCAGCAGCTTAGTCCTAGCGGTCAATGAGCAGTTCTTC
-,TRBD1,TRBJ2-7,TRBV7-7,CASSLGQGAYEQYF,TGTGCCAGCAGCTTGGGACAGGGGGCCTACGAGCAGTACTTC
few,TRBD1,TRBJ2-7,TRBV10-3,CAISGQGLYEQYF,TGTGCCATCAGTGGACAGGGCCTCTACGAGCAGTACTTC
-,-,TRBJ1-2,TRBV28,CASSPGDRRGNGYTF,TGTGCCAGCAGTCCTGGCGACAGGAGGGGGAATGGCTACACCTTC
-,TRBD2,TRBJ2-1,TRBV6-5,CASSYSISGSVNEQFF,TGTGCCAGCAGTTACTCGATTAGCGGGAGCGTCAATGAGCAGTTCTTC
-,TRBD1,TRBJ2-7,TRBV11-2,CASSSNRGRTYEQYF,TGTGCCAGCAGCTCCAACAGGGGGAGAACCTACGAGCAGTACTTC
-,TRBD2,TRBJ2-1,TRBV30,CAWSAGTSGYNEQFF,TGTGCCTGGAGTGCAGGGACTAGCGGCTACAATGAGCAGTTCTTC
-,-,TRBJ1-1,TRBV5-1,CASSRRRGTEAFF,TGTGCCAGCAGCCGGAGGCGGGGGACTGAAGCTTTCTTT
-,-,TRBJ2-1,TRBV28,CASSLGGSHNEQFF,TGTGCCAGCAGTTTAGGCGGGTCACACAATGAGCAGTTCTTC
-,-,TRBJ1-1,TRBV10-3,CAIAGTMNTEAFF,TGTGCCATCGCCGGGACAATGAACACTGAAGCTTTCTTT
-,TRBD2,TRBJ2-1,TRBV7-2,CASSLGGLAYYNEQFF,TGTGCCAGCAGCTTAGGGGGACTAGCGTACTACAATGAGCAGTTCTTC
-,-,TRBJ2-2,TRBV11-2,CASSTRISTGYTGELFF,TGTGCCAGCAGCACACGAATTTCTACAGGGTACACCGGGGAGCTGTTTTTT
-,-,TRBJ1-2,TRBV14,CASSHPGGLNYGYTF,TGTGCCAGCAGCCACCCGGGAGGGTTGAACTATGGCTACACCTTC
-,-,TRBJ1-4,TRBV5-1,CASSLDSQKLFF,TGCGCCAGCAGCTTGGACAGCCAAAAACTGTTTTTT
-,TRBD1,TRBJ2-7,TRBV27,CASSPRDREVYEQYF,TGTGCCAGCAGCCCTCGGGACAGGGAAGTTTACGAGCAGTACTTC
-,-,TRBJ2-1,TRBV29-1,CSVDLGGLDEQFF,TGCAGCGTTGATCTAGGGGGTCTCGATGAGCAGTTCTTC
-,TRBD2,TRBJ2-1,TRBV7-9,CASSLVGGGPDEQFF,TGTGCCAGCAGCTTAGTCGGGGGAGGGCCTGATGAGCAGTTCTTC
-,TRBD1,TRBJ1-2,TRBV2,CASRRDSDNYGYTF,TGTGCCAGCCGGAGGGACAGCGACAACTATGGCTACACCTTC
-,-,TRBJ2-1,TRBV10-1,CASSGNRVNEQFF,TGCGCCAGCAGTGGGAACAGGGTGAATGAGCAGTTCTTC
-,TRBD1,TRBJ2-1,TRBV2,CASSVGQRYNEQFF,TGTGCCAGCAGTGTGGGACAGCGATACAATGAGCAGTTCTTC